Listed below are T cell receptor beta chains from one sample, sequenced in a study of blood T cells in healthy people across ages. TCRdb called the 5' RACE reads again in MiXCR, with one record for every CDR3 protein. The sample has roughly 1,700,000 distinct CDR3 sequences; roughly 27% are singletons. The specimen was blood. The receptors originated from a woman aged 25-40 years in good health. CDR3s include the opening cysteine and the closing phenylalanine or tryptophan. A D gene is named only where the DNA matches it firmly. Clone sizes are given selectively: once, few, many, or a class where the clone is expanded.

-	TRBV20-1	-	TRBJ2-1	CSARGGTYEQFF	TGCAGTGCTAGAGGTGGAACCTACGAGCAGTTCTTC
TRBD1	TRBV7-9	-	TRBJ2-5	CASSQRDRASRETQYF	TGTGCCAGCAGCCAAAGGGACAGGGCGAGTCGGGAGACCCAGTACTTC
TRBD2	TRBV9	-	TRBJ2-1	CASSDDLAGYNEQFF	TGTGCCAGCAGCGATGACCTAGCGGGGTACAATGAGCAGTTCTTC
TRBD2	TRBV15	many	TRBJ2-5	CATSREAGGTRDVTQYF	TGTGCCACCAGCAGAGAAGCGGGGGGTACCCGGGATGTGACCCAGTACTTC
-	TRBV4-3	-	TRBJ1-5	CASSETLGAPQHF	TGCGCCAGCAGTGAGACATTGGGCGCGCCCCAGCATTTT
-	TRBV5-1	few	TRBJ2-1	CASSLVTTNNEQFF	TGCGCCAGCAGCTTGGTAACCACCAACAATGAGCAGTTCTTC
TRBD2	TRBV11-2	-	TRBJ2-3	CASSFAGGFSTDTQYF	TGTGCCAGCAGCTTTGCGGGGGGTTTTAGCACAGATACGCAGTATTTT
-	TRBV29-1	many	TRBJ2-7	CSVGGTGSYEQYF	TGCAGCGTTGGCGGGACTGGCTCCTACGAGCAGTACTTC
-	TRBV29-1	few	TRBJ2-7	CSVAKGGDTSYEQYF	TGCAGCGTCGCTAAGGGCGGGGACACCTCCTACGAGCAGTACTTC
TRBD2	TRBV7-2	many	TRBJ2-7	CASTLTLRGVRDEQYF	TGTGCCAGCACCCTCACCCTTCGGGGGGTTCGGGACGAGCAGTACTTC
-	TRBV14	few	TRBJ2-7	CASSQGAGRLYYEQYF	TGTGCCAGCAGCCAAGGAGCAGGTCGCCTATACTACGAGCAGTACTTC
-	TRBV12-3/TRBV12-4	many	TRBJ2-7	CASRGTDEQYF	TGTGCCAGCAGGGGCACAGACGAGCAGTACTTC
TRBD2	TRBV3-1	few	TRBJ2-7	CASSRERGLAGSHEQYF	TGTGCCAGCAGCCGAGAGAGGGGACTAGCGGGGTCCCACGAGCAGTACTTC
TRBD2	TRBV5-6	-	TRBJ2-7	CASSASSGVYEQYF	TGTGCCAGCAGCGCGTCTAGCGGAGTCTACGAGCAGTACTTC
TRBD1	TRBV28	few	TRBJ2-3	CASGKTGGSDTQYF	TGTGCCAGCGGCAAGACAGGGGGCTCAGATACGCAGTATTTT
TRBD2	TRBV28	-	TRBJ2-3	CASSFWASGEGTDTQYF	TGTGCCAGTAGTTTTTGGGCTAGCGGGGAGGGAACAGATACGCAGTATTTT
TRBD1	TRBV20-1	few	TRBJ2-3	CSAPARGLADTQYF	TGCAGTGCCCCCGCCAGGGGGCTGGCAGATACGCAGTATTTT
-	TRBV7-2	-	TRBJ1-2	CASSLAAGIAYGYTF	TGTGCCAGCAGCTTAGCCGCCGGGATCGCTTATGGCTACACCTTC
TRBD1	TRBV6-5	-	TRBJ2-1	CASSSDRGEQFF	TGTGCCAGCAGTTCCGACAGGGGTGAGCAGTTCTTC
TRBD2	TRBV7-2	-	TRBJ2-2	CASRTSGGKAGELFF	TGTGCCAGCAGAACTAGCGGGGGGAAGGCCGGGGAGCTGTTTTTT
-	TRBV12-3/TRBV12-4	-	TRBJ2-3	CASSFLEEDTQYF	TGTGCCAGCAGTTTCCTCGAGGAAGATACGCAGTATTTT
-	TRBV28	few	TRBJ1-4	CASSLKGEKLFF	TGTGCCAGCAGTTTAAAGGGTGAAAAACTGTTTTTT
TRBD2	TRBV7-2	few	TRBJ2-5	CASSLSLAGGPRNEQYF	TGTGCCAGCAGCTTAAGTTTGGCGGGAGGGCCGCGGAATGAGCAGTACTTC
TRBD2	TRBV2	few	TRBJ2-1	CASSESELAGLIVNEQFF	TGTGCCAGCAGTGAAAGCGAACTAGCGGGGTTAATTGTCAATGAGCAGTTCTTC
-	TRBV7-9	few	TRBJ1-5	CASSLEGVNQPQHF	TGTGCCAGCAGCTTAGAAGGTGTCAATCAGCCCCAGCATTTT
-	TRBV24-1	-	TRBJ2-7	CATSGDTHEQYF	TGTGCCACCAGTGGGGACACCCACGAGCAGTACTTC
-	TRBV10-3	-	TRBJ2-7	CAISDPTGSYNEQYF	TGTGCCATCAGTGACCCGACGGGCTCCTACAATGAGCAGTACTTC
-	TRBV28	-	TRBJ1-1	CASSLAYRDTEAFF	TGTGCCAGCAGTTTGGCGTACAGGGACACTGAAGCTTTCTTT
TRBD2	TRBV30	-	TRBJ2-1	CAWRLAATNEQFF	TGTGCCTGGAGACTAGCGGCAACCAATGAGCAGTTCTTC
-	TRBV6-5	few	TRBJ2-3	CASSYHWTAGEYF	TGTGCCAGCAGTTACCACTGGACAGCAGGGGAGTATTTT
-	TRBV6-2/TRBV6-3	few	TRBJ2-7	CASSYGPGHPYEQYF	TGTGCCAGCAGTTACGGCCCGGGACACCCTTACGAGCAGTACTTC
TRBD1	TRBV24-1	-	TRBJ2-1	CATSDPGSADRGDNEQFF	TGTGCCACCAGTGATCCCGGTTCCGCGGACAGGGGGGACAATGAGCAGTTCTTC
-	TRBV12-3/TRBV12-4	-	TRBJ2-7	CASRTDWANNEQYF	TGTGCCAGCAGGACCGACTGGGCCAACAATGAGCAGTACTTC
-	TRBV19	few	TRBJ1-5	CASSIKGQGTNQPQHF	TGTGCCAGTAGTATCAAGGGGCAGGGAACAAATCAGCCCCAGCATTTT
-	TRBV15	few	TRBJ2-4	CATSGDQGVGLNIQYF	TGTGCCACCAGCGGAGATCAGGGAGTTGGTCTGAACATTCAGTACTTC
-	TRBV20-1	-	TRBJ1-6	CSARDPQHSPLHF	TGCAGTGCTAGAGACCCCCAACATTCACCCCTCCACTTT
-	TRBV29-1	many	TRBJ2-7	CSVDGGADEQYF	TGCAGCGTTGACGGGGGAGCCGACGAGCAGTACTTC
TRBD2	TRBV20-1	few	TRBJ2-3	CSQAREGRSTDTQYF	TGCAGTCAAGCCCGGGAGGGGCGTAGCACAGATACGCAGTATTTT
TRBD1	TRBV11-1	-	TRBJ1-1	CASSDRAMNTEAFF	TGTGCCAGCAGCGACAGGGCCATGAACACTGAAGCTTTCTTT
TRBD1	TRBV3-1	many	TRBJ2-4	CASSRKGAAKNIQYF	TGTGCCAGCAGCCGTAAGGGGGCGGCCAAAAACATTCAGTACTTC
-	TRBV5-1	-	TRBJ1-1	CASSLVQAIRTDPGNTEAFF	TGCGCCAGCAGCTTGGTCCAGGCGATAAGGACAGACCCGGGGAACACTGAAGCTTTCTTT
-	TRBV27	many	TRBJ2-4	CASRDGTKGGKNIQYF	TGTGCCAGCAGGGACGGCACGAAGGGTGGCAAAAACATTCAGTACTTC
-	TRBV7-2	few	TRBJ2-5	CASSTNRGQETQYF	TGTGCCAGCAGCACCAACCGGGGACAAGAGACCCAGTACTTC
-	TRBV5-1	few	TRBJ2-3	CASSLAQGGGGDTQYF	TGCGCCAGCAGCTTGGCGCAAGGCGGAGGGGGAGATACGCAGTATTTT
TRBD1	TRBV28	few	TRBJ2-1	CASSCTGAYNEQFF	TGTGCCAGCAGTTGTACAGGGGCCTACAATGAGCAGTTCTTC
TRBD2	TRBV29-1	many	TRBJ2-7	CSVETAGDYEQYF	TGCAGCGTTGAAACTGCGGGGGATTACGAGCAGTACTTC
-	TRBV2	many	TRBJ2-5	CASSDKRGMKETQYF	TGTGCCAGCAGTGATAAGAGGGGAATGAAAGAGACCCAGTACTTC
TRBD1	TRBV4-3	-	TRBJ1-6	CASSQDLGTGVGSPLHF	TGCGCCAGCAGCCAAGATTTAGGGACAGGGGTTGGTTCACCCCTCCACTTT
-	TRBV20-1	-	TRBJ1-4	CSGTGPYNEKLFF	TGCAGTGGGACCGGTCCTTATAATGAAAAACTGTTTTTT
-	TRBV24-1	-	TRBJ2-5	CATSEPTAYQETQYF	TGTGCCACCAGTGAACCGACAGCGTACCAAGAGACCCAGTACTTC
TRBD2	TRBV12-3/TRBV12-4	many	TRBJ2-1	CASSWGGRHNEQFF	TGTGCCAGCAGTTGGGGCGGGAGGCACAATGAGCAGTTCTTC
-	TRBV18	-	TRBJ1-1	CASSRQAWNTEAFF	TGTGCCAGCTCGCGACAGGCCTGGAACACTGAAGCTTTCTTT